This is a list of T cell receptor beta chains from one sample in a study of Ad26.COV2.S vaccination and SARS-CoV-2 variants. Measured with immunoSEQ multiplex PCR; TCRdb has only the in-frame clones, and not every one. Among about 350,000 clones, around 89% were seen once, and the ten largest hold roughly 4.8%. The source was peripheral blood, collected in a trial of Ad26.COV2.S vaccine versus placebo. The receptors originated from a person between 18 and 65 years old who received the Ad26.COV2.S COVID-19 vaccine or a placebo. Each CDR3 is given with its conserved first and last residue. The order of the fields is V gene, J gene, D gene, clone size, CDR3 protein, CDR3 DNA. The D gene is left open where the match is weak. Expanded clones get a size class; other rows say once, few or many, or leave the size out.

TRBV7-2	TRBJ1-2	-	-	CASSLGIRDLPFYGYTF	TGTGCCAGCAGCTTAGGGATTAGGGACCTACCCTTCTATGGCTACACCTTC
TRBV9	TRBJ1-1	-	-	CASSSHAGYTEAFF	TGTGCCAGCAGCTCCCACGCGGGGTACACTGAAGCTTTCTTT
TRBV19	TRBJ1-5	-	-	CASSGRGRSNQPQHF	TGTGCCAGTAGTGGGAGGGGACGAAGCAATCAGCCCCAGCATTTT
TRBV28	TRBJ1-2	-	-	CASSAGDGDYGYTF	TGTGCCAGCAGCGCTGGTGACGGGGACTATGGCTACACCTTC
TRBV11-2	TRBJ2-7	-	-	CASSHFYEQYF	TGTGCCAGCAGCCACTTTTACGAGCAGTACTTC
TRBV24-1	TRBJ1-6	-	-	CATSEDRPYNSPLHF	TGTGCCACCAGTGAGGACAGACCTTATAATTCACCCCTCCACTTT
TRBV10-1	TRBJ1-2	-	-	CASSESNSYGYTF	TGCGCCAGCAGTGAGTCTAACAGCTATGGCTACACCTTC
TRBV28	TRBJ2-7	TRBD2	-	CASSLARTSGYEQYF	TGTGCCAGCAGTTTAGCCCGGACTAGCGGGTACGAGCAGTACTTC
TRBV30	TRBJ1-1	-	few	CAWKHSLNTEAFF	TGTGCCTGGAAACACAGCTTGAACACTGAAGCTTTCTTT
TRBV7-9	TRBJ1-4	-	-	CASSLAQATNEKLFF	TGTGCCAGCAGCTTAGCGCAGGCAACTAATGAAAAACTGTTTTTT
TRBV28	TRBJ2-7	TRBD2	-	CASSLLAGLSYEQYF	TGTGCCAGCAGTCTACTAGCGGGTCTCTCCTACGAGCAGTACTTC
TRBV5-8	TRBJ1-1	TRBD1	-	CASSGDSMNTEAFF	TGTGCCAGCAGCGGGGACAGTATGAACACTGAAGCTTTCTTT
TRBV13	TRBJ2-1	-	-	CASSLRGHYNEQFF	TGTGCCAGCAGCTTACGGGGACACTACAATGAGCAGTTCTTC
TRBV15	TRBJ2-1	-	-	CATSGGRSSYNEQFF	TGTGCCACCAGCGGCGGAAGGAGCTCCTACAATGAGCAGTTCTTC
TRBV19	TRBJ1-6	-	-	CASKPQGGSPLHF	TGTGCCAGTAAACCACAGGGCGGCTCACCCCTCCACTTT
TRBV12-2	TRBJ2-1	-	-	CASRLVSTGGGYGGIAYNEQFF	TGTGCAAGTCGCTTAGTATCGACAGGGGGCGGGTATGGCGGGATTGCCTACAATGAGCAGTTCTTC
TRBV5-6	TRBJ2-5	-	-	CASSQDWGAQETQYF	TGTGCCAGCAGCCAGGACTGGGGGGCGCAAGAGACCCAGTACTTC
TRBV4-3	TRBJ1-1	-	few	CASSQGARVPFF	TGCGCCAGCAGCCAGGGGGCGCGTGTTCCTTTCTTT
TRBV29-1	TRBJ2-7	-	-	CSVTTAAVYEQYF	TGCAGCGTAACTACAGCAGCAGTCTACGAGCAGTACTTC
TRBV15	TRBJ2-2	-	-	CATSPEYRNTGELFF	TGTGCCACCAGCCCAGAGTACAGGAACACCGGGGAGCTGTTTTTT
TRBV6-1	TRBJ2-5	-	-	CASSEASTEQETQYF	TGTGCCAGCAGTGAAGCGTCCACCGAACAAGAGACCCAGTACTTC
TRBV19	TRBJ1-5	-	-	CASSPPLDSHNQPQHF	TGTGCCAGTAGTCCCCCGCTCGACAGCCACAATCAGCCCCAGCATTTT
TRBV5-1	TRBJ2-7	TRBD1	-	CASSRGGREQYF	TGCGCCAGCAGCAGAGGGGGCCGCGAGCAGTACTTC
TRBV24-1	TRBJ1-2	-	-	CATSDLGPTGSYGYTF	TGTGCCACCAGTGATTTGGGACCGACGGGCTCCTATGGCTACACCTTC
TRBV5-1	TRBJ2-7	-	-	CASSLLDIPYEQYF	TGCGCCAGCAGCTTGTTGGACATTCCCTACGAGCAGTACTTC
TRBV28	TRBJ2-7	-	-	CASRDSQIYEQYF	TGTGCCAGCAGGGACTCGCAAATCTACGAGCAGTACTTC
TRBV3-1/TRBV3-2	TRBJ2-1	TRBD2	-	CASSLGLADYNEQFF	TGTGCCAGCAGCCTTGGACTAGCGGATTACAATGAGCAGTTCTTC
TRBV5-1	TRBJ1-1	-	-	CASSLYPGTEAFF	TGCGCCAGCAGCTTGTACCCCGGGACTGAAGCTTTCTTT
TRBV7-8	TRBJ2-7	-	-	CASSLAGRQVSYEQYF	TGTGCCAGCAGCTTAGCTGGGAGACAGGTATCCTACGAGCAGTACTTC
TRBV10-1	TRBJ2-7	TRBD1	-	CASSEWTGGKQYF	TGCGCCAGCAGTGAATGGACAGGCGGCAAGCAGTACTTC
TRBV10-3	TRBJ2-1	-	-	CASTQGRNEQFF	TGTGCCTCCACACAGGGCCGCAATGAGCAGTTCTTC
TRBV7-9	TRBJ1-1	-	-	CASSEMDTKDTEAFF	TGTGCCAGCAGCGAAATGGACACGAAGGACACTGAAGCTTTCTTT
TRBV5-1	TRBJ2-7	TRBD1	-	CASSQPDRGTEQYF	TGCGCCAGCAGCCAGCCCGACAGGGGGACCGAGCAGTACTTC
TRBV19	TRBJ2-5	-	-	CASSVSSRQETQYF	TGTGCCAGTAGTGTGTCTTCTAGGCAGGAGACCCAGTACTTC
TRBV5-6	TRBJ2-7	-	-	CASSLQWQGRGYEQYF	TGTGCCAGCAGCTTGCAGTGGCAGGGAAGGGGGTACGAGCAGTACTTC
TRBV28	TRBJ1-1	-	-	CASSLWGQDMTEAFF	TGTGCCAGCAGTTTATGGGGGCAGGATATGACTGAAGCTTTCTTT
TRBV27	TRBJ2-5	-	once	CASSLGGRQETQYF	TGTGCCAGCAGTTTAGGGGGGCGGCAAGAGACCCAGTACTTC
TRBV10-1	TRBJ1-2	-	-	CASSLQGVGYTF	TGCGCCAGCTCTCTCCAAGGGGTGGGCTACACCTTC
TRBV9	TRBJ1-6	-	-	CASSDGQSSYNSPLHF	TGTGCCAGCAGCGACGGACAGAGCTCCTATAATTCACCCCTCCACTTT
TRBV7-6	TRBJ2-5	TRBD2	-	CASSRYGGGVEETQYF	TGTGCCAGCAGCCGGTATGGGGGGGGAGTGGAAGAGACCCAGTACTTC
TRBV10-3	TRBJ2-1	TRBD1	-	CAISDGQGAYNEQFF	TGTGCCATCAGTGATGGACAGGGGGCCTACAATGAGCAGTTCTTC
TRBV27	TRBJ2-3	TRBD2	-	CASSPTAILAGASLRRTDTQYF	TGTGCCAGCAGTCCTACAGCCATACTAGCGGGCGCATCACTCCGAAGGACAGATACGCAGTATTTT
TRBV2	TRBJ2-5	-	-	CASSELETQYF	TGTGCCAGCAGTGAACTCGAGACCCAGTACTTC
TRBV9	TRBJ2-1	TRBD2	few	CASSVESGIGNEQFF	TGTGCCAGCAGCGTAGAGAGCGGGATTGGTAATGAGCAGTTCTTC
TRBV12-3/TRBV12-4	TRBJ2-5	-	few	CASSWETQYF	TGTGCCAGCAGTTGGGAGACCCAGTACTTC
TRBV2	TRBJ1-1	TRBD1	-	CASTGQGARAFF	TGTGCCAGCACCGGACAGGGGGCTCGAGCTTTCTTT
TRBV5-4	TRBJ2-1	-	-	CASSLGTPGGPGEQFF	TGTGCCAGCAGCTTGGGGACCCCAGGGGGGCCAGGTGAGCAGTTCTTC
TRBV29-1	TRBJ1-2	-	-	CSVDTESNYGYTF	TGCAGCGTTGATACAGAGTCTAACTATGGCTACACCTTC
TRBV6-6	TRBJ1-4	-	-	CASTGNANEKLFF	TGTGCCAGTACAGGGAATGCTAATGAAAAACTGTTTTTT
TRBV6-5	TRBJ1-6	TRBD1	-	CASSKQGASSPLHF	TGTGCCAGCAGTAAACAGGGGGCCTCGTCACCCCTCCACTTT
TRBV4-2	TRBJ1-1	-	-	CASSHDASTEAFF	TGTGCCAGCAGCCATGATGCTAGCACTGAAGCTTTCTTT
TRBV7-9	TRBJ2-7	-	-	CASSLSGISYEQYF	TGTGCCAGCAGCTTGTCCGGGATCTCCTACGAGCAGTACTTC
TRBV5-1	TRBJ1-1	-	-	CASKGRQNTEAFF	TGCGCCAGCAAGGGGCGGCAGAACACTGAAGCTTTCTTT
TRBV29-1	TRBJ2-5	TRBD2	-	CSSQRGAQETQYF	TGCAGCTCCCAGCGGGGGGCACAAGAGACCCAGTACTTC
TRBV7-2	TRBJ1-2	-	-	CASGGRDPGKGYTF	TGTGCCAGTGGAGGGAGGGACCCCGGCAAGGGCTACACCTTC